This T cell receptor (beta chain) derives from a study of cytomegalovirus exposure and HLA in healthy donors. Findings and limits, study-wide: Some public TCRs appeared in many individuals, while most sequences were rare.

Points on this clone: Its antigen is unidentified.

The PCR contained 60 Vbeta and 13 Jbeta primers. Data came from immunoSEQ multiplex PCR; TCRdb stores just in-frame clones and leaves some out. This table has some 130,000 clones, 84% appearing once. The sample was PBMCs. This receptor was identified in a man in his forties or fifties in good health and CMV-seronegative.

The CDR3: CASSVRAGALPPDTQYF. In DNA, the CDR3 is TGTGCCAGCAGCGTCCGCGCGGGGGCCCTCCCCCCAGATACGCAGTATTTT. V gene TRBV9 combines with J gene TRBJ2-3; the D gene is possibly TRBD2 (7 bases). CDR1 and CDR2 (germline): SGDLS, YYNGEE. V was shortened by 2 bases and J by 4 bases, with 20 bases between the two germline ends. The CDR3 has 17 amino acids.